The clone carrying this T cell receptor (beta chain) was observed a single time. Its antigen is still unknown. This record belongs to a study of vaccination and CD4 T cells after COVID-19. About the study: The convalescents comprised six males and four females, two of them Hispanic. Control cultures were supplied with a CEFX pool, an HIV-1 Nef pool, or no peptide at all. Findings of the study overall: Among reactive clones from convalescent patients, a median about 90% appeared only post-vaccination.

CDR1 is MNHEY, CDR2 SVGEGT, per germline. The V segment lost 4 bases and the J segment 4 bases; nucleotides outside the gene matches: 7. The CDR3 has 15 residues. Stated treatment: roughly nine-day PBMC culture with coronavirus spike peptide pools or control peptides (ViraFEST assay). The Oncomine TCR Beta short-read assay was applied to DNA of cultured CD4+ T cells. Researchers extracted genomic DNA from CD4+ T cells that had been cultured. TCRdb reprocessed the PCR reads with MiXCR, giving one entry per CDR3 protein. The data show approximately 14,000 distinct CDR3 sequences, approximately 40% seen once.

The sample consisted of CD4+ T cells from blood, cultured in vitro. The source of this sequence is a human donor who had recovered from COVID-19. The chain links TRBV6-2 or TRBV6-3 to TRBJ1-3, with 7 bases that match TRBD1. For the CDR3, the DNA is TGTGCCAGCAGTTCGGGACAGAAAATCGGAAACACCATATATTTT. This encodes CASSSGQKIGNTIYF.